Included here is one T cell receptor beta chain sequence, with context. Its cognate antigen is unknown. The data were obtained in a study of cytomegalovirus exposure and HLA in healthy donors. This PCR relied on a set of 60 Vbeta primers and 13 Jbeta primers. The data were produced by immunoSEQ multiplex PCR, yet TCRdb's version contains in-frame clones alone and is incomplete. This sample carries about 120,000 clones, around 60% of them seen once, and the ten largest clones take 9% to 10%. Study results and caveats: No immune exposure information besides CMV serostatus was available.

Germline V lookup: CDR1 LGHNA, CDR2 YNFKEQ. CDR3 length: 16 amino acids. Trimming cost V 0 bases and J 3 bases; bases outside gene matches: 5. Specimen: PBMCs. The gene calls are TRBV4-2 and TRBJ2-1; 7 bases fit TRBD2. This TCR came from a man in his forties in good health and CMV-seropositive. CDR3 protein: CASSQETTGGYNEQFF. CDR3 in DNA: TGTGCCAGCAGCCAAGAAACGACGGGGGGCTACAATGAGCAGTTCTTC.